The 30 T cell receptor beta chains presented below share a single source sample, sequenced in a study of blood T cell repertoires in COVID-19. Produced via immunoSEQ multiplex PCR; TCRdb's table is partial and in-frame only. The top ten hold 3% to 4.5% of the sample, which has under 150,000 clones, approximately 79% seen once. Input material: peripheral blood. These receptors all stem from a man aged 60 to 75 with acute or convalescent COVID-19.

The chain's CDR3 is CASSVGWDRGAGELFF. The CDR3 DNA sequence: TGTGCCAGCAGCGTAGGGTGGGACAGGGGGGCCGGGGAGCTGTTTTTT. The V and J genes are TRBV9 and TRBJ2-2, with 11 positions matching TRBD1. Losses at the gene ends were 0 bases for V and 6 bases for J; bases not matched to a gene: 4. Germline CDR1 reads SGDLS; CDR2 reads YYNGEE. The CDR3 contains 16 residues.

The V and J genes are TRBV4-3 and TRBJ1-3; D perhaps matches TRBD1 (6 bases). Germline V CDR1 and CDR2: LGHNA, YSLEER. The CDR3 is 15 amino acids. Trimming removed 1 base at V and 8 bases at J, with 15 bases between. The chain's CDR3 is CASSQAGDRVHTIYF. CDR3 sequence (DNA): TGCGCCAGCAGCCAAGCAGGGGATCGGGTACACACCATATATTTT.

The sample holds one count of this clone. The chain couples TRBV27 to TRBJ2-7, with D perhaps matching TRBD2 (6 bases). Germline V lookup: CDR1 MNHEY, CDR2 SMNVEV (reference sequence). The CDR3 runs 13 residues. Between the trimmed V and J ends, which lost 6 bases and 6 bases, there was a span of 15 bases. For the CDR3, the DNA is TGTGCCAGCAGGGTGGGAGGAGGTCGCGAGCAGTACTTC. Amino acid sequence: CASRVGGGREQYF.

The V call is TRBV6-2 or TRBV6-3, the J call TRBJ2-6; 11 nucleotides agree with TRBD2. Germline values: CDR1 MNHEY, CDR2 SVGEGT. The V segment lost 2 bases and the J segment 0 bases; nucleotides outside the gene matches: 0. The CDR3 consists of 17 residues. CDR3 sequence (DNA): TGTGCCAGCAGTTACGGGACTAGCGGCTCTGGGGCCAACGTCCTGACTTTC. Translating gives CASSYGTSGSGANVLTF.

The V gene is TRBV28, the J gene TRBJ2-3; TRBD2 aligns across 7 bases. The CDR3 covers 14 residues. CDR1 and CDR2 from the germline V gene are MDHEN and SYDVKM. V trimming: 3 bases; J trimming: 4 bases; junction bases outside the gene matches: 4. CDR3: CASSFAGVADTQYF. The CDR3 nucleotides are TGTGCCAGCAGTTTTGCGGGAGTGGCAGATACGCAGTATTTT.

This clone was picked up one time. The rearrangement uses TRBV5-5 and TRBJ1-1; D remains unclear. Germline CDR1 SGHKS, CDR2 YYEKEE (reference sequence). This CDR3 has 15 residues. The V end lost 0 bases, the J end lost 4 bases, and 13 bases lay between the germline ends. This CDR3 is CASSLGVEAGTEAFF. The CDR3 DNA sequence: TGTGCCAGCAGCTTGGGGGTGGAAGCGGGCACTGAAGCTTTCTTT.

This chain uses TRBV7-8 with TRBJ1-6; the D is unclear. CDR3 length: 14 residues. Trimming left V 1 base short and J 7 bases short, with 8 bases between. In germline, CDR1 is SGHVS, CDR2 FQNEAQ. CDR3 region: CASSLDRLNSPLHF. The DNA of the CDR3 is TGTGCCAGCAGCTTAGACAGACTAAATTCACCCCTCCACTTT.

The V gene is TRBV24-1, the J gene TRBJ1-1; D is perhaps TRBD1 (6 bases). Germline assignment: CDR1 KGHDR and CDR2 SFDVKD. The V and J ends lost 7 bases and 0 bases respectively, with 14 bases between them. The CDR3 is made up of 15 amino acids. CDR3 loop: CATSRGDLMNTEAFF. In nucleotides, the CDR3 is TGTGCCACCAGCAGGGGCGATTTAATGAACACTGAAGCTTTCTTT.

The CDR3 is CASSQGAGAYNTEAFF. The CDR3 region has the DNA TGTGCCAGCAGCCAAGGAGCAGGGGCTTACAACACTGAAGCTTTCTTT. The chain has TRBV4-2 and TRBJ1-1; TRBD1 is a possible D gene (6 bases). The CDR3 spans 16 residues. Germline values: CDR1 LGHNA, CDR2 YNFKEQ. Trimming shortened V by 1 base and J by 2 bases, and 14 bases separated the two germline ends.

The V gene is TRBV28, the J gene TRBJ1-3, with TRBD1 as a possible D gene (5 bases). The V end was cut by 6 bases, the J end by 0 bases, with 9 bases between. The CDR3 is 14 amino acids. In germline, CDR1 is MDHEN, CDR2 SYDVKM. As DNA, the CDR3 is TGTGCCAGCAGGGGACTTATCTCTGGAAACACCATATATTTT. It specifies CASRGLISGNTIYF.

The V and J genes are TRBV15 and TRBJ2-3; no clear D. This CDR3 comprises 15 residues. CDR1 and CDR2 from the germline V gene are LNHNV and YYDKDF (reference sequence). V shed 1 base and J shed 1 base, with 9 bases lying between them. The CDR3 DNA is TGTGCCACCAGCAGAGGCAGCGTTCGCACAGATACGCAGTATTTT. It is translated as CATSRGSVRTDTQYF.

The chain uses TRBV18 and TRBJ1-1, with D unclear. V dropped 6 bases and J dropped 6 bases, with 20 bases sitting between them. The CDR3 is 15 amino acids. The germline V gene has CDR1 KGHSH and CDR2 LQKENI. CDR3 DNA: TGTGCCAGCTCCCCTTTTACGGCAGGTGACGCTGAAGCTTTCTTT. As protein: CASSPFTAGDAEAFF. The variable domain in full, completed from reference TRBV18 and TRBJ1-1, reads NAGVMQNPRHLVRRRGQEARLRCSPMKGHSHVYWYRQLPEEGLKFMVYLQKENIIDESGMPKERFSAEFPKEGPSILRIQQVVRGDSAAYFCASSPFTAGDAEAFFGQGTRLTVV.

The chain employs TRBV27 and TRBJ2-2; no clear D gene. Germline CDR1 reads MNHEY; CDR2 reads SMNVEV (reference sequence). Trimming took off 5 bases at V and 2 bases at J, with 6 bases between the two ends. The CDR3 is made up of 13 amino acids. The CDR3, as DNA: TGTGCCAGCAGTCGGGTTAACACCGGGGAGCTGTTTTTT. Protein sequence: CASSRVNTGELFF.

V is TRBV19 and J is TRBJ2-5, with D perhaps TRBD2 (6 bases). The V and J ends lost 5 bases and 7 bases respectively, with 20 bases between them. Germline V gene data show CDR1 as LNHDA and CDR2 as SQIVND (reference sequence). This CDR3 has 15 amino acids. CDR3 DNA: TGTGCCAGTAGTCCGTCGGGGAGGAACAAGAGGACCCAGTACTTC. It translates to CASSPSGRNKRTQYF. Based on the CDR3 plus reference TRBV19 and TRBJ2-5, the full variable domain is DGGITQSPKYLFRKEGQNVTLSCEQNLNHDAMYWYRQDPGQGLRLIYYSQIVNDFQKGDIAEGYSVSREKKESFPLTVTSAQKNPTAFYLCASSPSGRNKRTQYFGPGTRLLVL.

This clone was detected many times. This chain joins TRBV7-9 and TRBJ2-1; D possibly corresponds to TRBD1 (6 bases). Germline-derived CDR1 and CDR2 are SEHNR and FQNEAQ (reference sequence). The CDR3 consists of 13 residues. V lost 3 bases to trimming and J lost 4 bases, with 7 bases between them. This chain's CDR3 is CASSLDSYNEQFF. CDR3 bases: TGTGCCAGCAGCTTGGACAGTTACAATGAGCAGTTCTTC.

The gene calls are TRBV5-1 and TRBJ2-2, with 10 bases matching TRBD2. Germline lookup yields CDR1 SGHRS and CDR2 YFSETQ. After removal of 0 bases from V and 4 bases from J, the junction contained 3 bases not matched to a gene. CDR3 length equals 16 residues. The CDR3 region has the DNA TGCGCCAGCAGCTTGGACCCTAGCGGGAGCACCGGGGAGCTGTTTTTT. Its translation: CASSLDPSGSTGELFF.

The rearrangement joins TRBV30 to TRBJ1-4, with D perhaps TRBD1 (5 bases). V lost 5 bases and J 13 bases, leaving 26 bases between the germline ends. The CDR3 sequence is 15 residues long. Germline assignment: CDR1 GTSNPN and CDR2 SVGIG (reference sequence). CDR3 sequence: CAWHHSGSGDYRLFF. In DNA, the CDR3 is TGTGCCTGGCACCATTCAGGTTCCGGGGACTATAGACTGTTTTTT. The entire variable domain, with the rest obtained from reference TRBV30 and TRBJ1-4, is as follows: SQTIHQWPATLVQPVGSPLSLECTVEGTSNPNLYWYRQAAGRGLQLLFYSVGIGQISSEVPQNLSASRPQDRQFILSSKKLLLSDSGFYLCAWHHSGSGDYRLFFGSGTQLSVL.

CDR3: CASSPQAGWGNTIYF. As DNA, the CDR3 is TGTGCCAGCAGCCCCCAGGCAGGGTGGGGAAACACCATATATTTT. The chain links TRBV27 to TRBJ1-3; D possibly corresponds to TRBD1 (5 bases). The germline CDR1 and CDR2 sequences are MNHEY and SMNVEV (reference sequence). The CDR3 is 15 residues long. V was pared by 6 bases and J by 4 bases, with 16 bases between.

This chain uses TRBV18 with TRBJ1-2, with D possibly matching TRBD1 (5 bases). Trimming took 6 bases from V and 2 from J, leaving 13 bases between them. Germline V gene sequence: CDR1 KGHSH, CDR2 LQKENI. The CDR3 is 14 amino acids. The DNA of the CDR3 is TGTGCCAGCTCCCCGACAGCGACCAACTATGGCTACACCTTC. Its protein product is CASSPTATNYGYTF.

The J gene is TRBJ2-2, the V gene TRBV7-3, with TRBD1 matching over 7 bases. The V segment lost 6 bases and the J segment 3 bases; nucleotides outside the gene matches: 4. Germline V gene sequence: CDR1 SGHTA, CDR2 FQGTGA. This CDR3 has 14 amino acids. The CDR3 sequence: CASSPGTDTGELFF. Written as DNA, the CDR3 is TGTGCCAGCAGTCCCGGGACAGACACCGGGGAGCTGTTTTTT.

This chain joins TRBV28 and TRBJ1-5; D possibly corresponds to TRBD1 (5 bases). Germline values: CDR1 MDHEN, CDR2 SYDVKM. V was trimmed by 5 bases and J by 11 bases, leaving 19 bases between them. This CDR3 is built from 14 residues. This CDR3 is CASSPVGGNRAQHF. The CDR3 nucleotides are TGTGCCAGCAGTCCCGTCGGGGGGAATAGAGCCCAGCATTTT.

V gene TRBV27 combines with J gene TRBJ2-1, with D unclear. V was clipped by 1 base and J by 6 bases, with 10 bases between them. From germline, CDR1 is MNHEY and CDR2 SMNVEV (reference sequence). The CDR3 runs to 14 residues. The CDR3 region is CASSLYVVPNEQFF. The CDR3 coding sequence is TGTGCCAGCAGTTTATACGTAGTCCCCAATGAGCAGTTCTTC.

V and J are TRBV19 and TRBJ1-1; D is possibly TRBD1 (5 bases). Between the trimmed V and J ends, which lost 3 bases and 5 bases, there was a span of 10 bases. Germline CDR1 is LNHDA and CDR2 is SQIVND (reference sequence). This CDR3 has 13 amino acids. This CDR3 is CASSIQGSTEAFF. The CDR3 DNA is TGTGCCAGTAGTATCCAGGGATCGACTGAAGCTTTCTTT.

This chain links TRBV19 with TRBJ2-5, with 8 bases lining up with TRBD1. CDR1 and CDR2 from the germline V gene are LNHDA and SQIVND (reference sequence). The CDR3 runs to 15 residues. Unmatched junction bases numbered 8, after V lost 4 bases and J lost 4 bases. CDR3 sequence: CASSRGRGRSETQYF. CDR3 bases: TGTGCCAGTAGTAGGGGCAGGGGGCGCTCAGAGACCCAGTACTTC.

The rearrangement uses TRBV7-3 and TRBJ2-1; TRBD2 matches 10 bases. The CDR3 runs to 16 residues. CDR1 is SGHTA, CDR2 FQGTGA, per germline. J was trimmed by 3 bases and V by 2 bases; bases with no gene match: 4. The CDR3 region has the DNA TGTGCCAGCAGCTTAGTGGCTAGCGGGGGCTACAATGAGCAGTTCTTC. The encoded protein is CASSLVASGGYNEQFF.

CDR3 loop: CASSERRAGSSYNEQFF. The CDR3 coding sequence is TGTGCCAGCAGTGAGAGACGGGCGGGATCCTCCTACAATGAGCAGTTCTTC. The chain joins TRBV6-1 to TRBJ2-1, with D tentatively TRBD2 (6 bases). There are 17 residues in the CDR3. Trimming left V 3 bases short and J 0 bases short, with 15 bases between. Germline CDR1 MNHNS, CDR2 SASEGT.

The CDR3 DNA sequence: TGTGCCAGCAGTCGGTTGACTGCAACTAATGAAAAACTGTTTTTT. Its protein product is CASSRLTATNEKLFF. The J gene is TRBJ1-4, the V gene TRBV28; D is undetermined. Trimming shortened V by 5 bases and J by 0 bases, and 10 bases separated the two germline ends. Germline lookup yields CDR1 MDHEN and CDR2 SYDVKM. The CDR3 has 15 residues. Full variable domain (rest looked up from reference TRBV28 and TRBJ1-4): DVKVTQSSRYLVKRTGEKVFLECVQDMDHENMFWYRQDPGLGLRLIYFSYDVKMKEKGDIPEGYSVSREKKERFSLILESASTNQTSMYLCASSRLTATNEKLFFGSGTQLSVL.

The chain links TRBV27 to TRBJ2-7; a weak D match, TRBD1 (6 bases). V lost 5 bases and J lost 2, with 10 bases in between. There are 13 residues in the CDR3. Germline values: CDR1 MNHEY, CDR2 SMNVEV (reference sequence). In DNA, the CDR3 is TGTGCCAGCAGTCAGGGGCAACCCTACGAGCAGTACTTC. Residues: CASSQGQPYEQYF.

The chain combines TRBV3-1 (or the pseudogene TRBV3-2) with TRBJ2-3; TRBD2 agrees at 13 bases. The germline V gene has CDR1 LGHDT and CDR2 YNNKEL (reference sequence). This CDR3 has 16 amino acids. Trimming cost V 4 bases and J 0 bases; bases outside gene matches: 1. The CDR3 bases are TGTGCCAGCAGCCGGACTAGCGGGAGAAGCACAGATACGCAGTATTTT. Translated: CASSRTSGRSTDTQYF.

The rearrangement links TRBV30 to TRBJ1-1, with unresolved D. Germline assignment: CDR1 GTSNPN and CDR2 SVGIG (reference sequence). CDR3 length equals 14 residues. V lost 2 bases and J 3 bases, leaving 13 bases between the germline ends. The CDR3 coding sequence is TGTGCCTGGAGTCACGCGCGGCCGGACACTGAAGCTTTCTTT. Translation: CAWSHARPDTEAFF.